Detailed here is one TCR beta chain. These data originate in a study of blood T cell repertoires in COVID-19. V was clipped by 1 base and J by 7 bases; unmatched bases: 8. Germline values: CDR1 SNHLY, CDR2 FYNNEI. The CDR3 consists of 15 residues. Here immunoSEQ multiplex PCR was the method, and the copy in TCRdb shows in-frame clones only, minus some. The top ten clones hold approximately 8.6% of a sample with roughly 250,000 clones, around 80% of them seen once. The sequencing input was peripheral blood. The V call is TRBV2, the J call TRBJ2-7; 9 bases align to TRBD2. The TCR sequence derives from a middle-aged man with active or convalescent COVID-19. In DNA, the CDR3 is TGTGCCAGCAGTGAAGGAGCGGGAGGCGCCGATGAGCAGTACTTC. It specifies CASSEGAGGADEQYF.